This T cell receptor beta chain originates from a study of T cell responses to AZD1222 COVID-19 vaccine. Notes on the study in general: Per reports, nearly half of all spike-specific TCRs target regions that are unmutated in variants. White British people made up most donors, females outnumbered males, and clonal diversity was possibly underestimated.

The method was immunoSEQ multiplex PCR; TCRdb's version includes in-frame clones alone and lacks a portion of them. The sample includes fewer than 120,000 clones, 70% to 90% of them seen just once. CDR3 size: 14 residues. The J segment lost 5 bases and the V segment lost 3 bases, leaving 0 bases of the junction unmatched. Germline loops: CDR1 LNHDA, CDR2 SQIVND (reference sequence). To note about this clone: What it recognizes is unknown.

This receptor was obtained from an adult in good health. This specimen consisted of peripheral blood, obtained on day 0 of AZD1222 vaccination. V gene TRBV19 combines with J gene TRBJ1-4; TRBD1 aligns across 10 bases. The CDR3, as DNA: TGTGCCAGTAGTATGACAGGGGGCAATGAAAAACTGTTTTTT. Its protein product is CASSMTGGNEKLFF.